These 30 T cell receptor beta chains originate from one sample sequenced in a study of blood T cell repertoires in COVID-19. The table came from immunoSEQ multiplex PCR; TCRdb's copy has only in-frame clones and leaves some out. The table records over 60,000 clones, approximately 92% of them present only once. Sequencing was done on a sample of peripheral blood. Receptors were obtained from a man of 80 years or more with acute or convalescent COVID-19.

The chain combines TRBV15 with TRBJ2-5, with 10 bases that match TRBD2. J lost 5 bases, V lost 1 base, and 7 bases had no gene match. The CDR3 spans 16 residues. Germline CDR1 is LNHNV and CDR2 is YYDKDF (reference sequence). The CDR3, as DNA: TGTGCCACCAGCAGAGGACCTAGCGGGAGAGAGGAGACCCAGTACTTC. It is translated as CATSRGPSGREETQYF.

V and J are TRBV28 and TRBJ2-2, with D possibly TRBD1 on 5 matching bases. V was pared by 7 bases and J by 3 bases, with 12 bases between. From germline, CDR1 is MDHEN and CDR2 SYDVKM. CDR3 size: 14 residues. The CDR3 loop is CASTMSGYTGELFF. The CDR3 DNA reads TGTGCCAGCACTATGTCAGGGTACACCGGGGAGCTGTTTTTT.

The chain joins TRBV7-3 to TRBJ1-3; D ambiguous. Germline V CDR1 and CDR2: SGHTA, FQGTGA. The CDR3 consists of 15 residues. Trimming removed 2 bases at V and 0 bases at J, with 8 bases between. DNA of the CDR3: TGTGCCAGCAGCTTAGACACCAACTCTGGAAACACCATATATTTT. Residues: CASSLDTNSGNTIYF.

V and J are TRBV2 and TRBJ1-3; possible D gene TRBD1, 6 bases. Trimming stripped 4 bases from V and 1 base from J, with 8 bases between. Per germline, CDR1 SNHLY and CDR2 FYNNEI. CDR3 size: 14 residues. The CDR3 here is CASSGTVSGNTIYF. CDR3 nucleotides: TGTGCCAGCAGTGGGACAGTTTCTGGAAACACCATATATTTT.

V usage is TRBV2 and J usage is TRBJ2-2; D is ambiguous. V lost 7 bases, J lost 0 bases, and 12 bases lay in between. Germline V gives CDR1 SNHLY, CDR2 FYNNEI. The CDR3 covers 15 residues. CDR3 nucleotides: TGTGCCAGCAAGTTGAGGAGCGCGAACACCGGGGAGCTGTTTTTT. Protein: CASKLRSANTGELFF.

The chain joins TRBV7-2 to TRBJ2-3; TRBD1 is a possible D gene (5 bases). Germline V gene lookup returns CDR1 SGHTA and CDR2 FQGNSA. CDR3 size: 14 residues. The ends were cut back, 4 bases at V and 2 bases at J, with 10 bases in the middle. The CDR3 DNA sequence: TGTGCCAGCAGCTCTGGACATTACACAGATACGCAGTATTTT. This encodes CASSSGHYTDTQYF.

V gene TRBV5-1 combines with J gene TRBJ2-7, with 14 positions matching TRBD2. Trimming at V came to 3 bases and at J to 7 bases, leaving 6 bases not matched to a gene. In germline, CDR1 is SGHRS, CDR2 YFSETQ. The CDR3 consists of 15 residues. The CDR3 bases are TGCGCCAGCAGCTCCGGACTAGCGGGAGGCCGGGAGCAGTACTTC. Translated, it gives CASSSGLAGGREQYF. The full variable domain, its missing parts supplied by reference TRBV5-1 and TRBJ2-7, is KAGVTQTPRYLIKTRGQQVTLSCSPISGHRSVSWYQQTPGQGLQFLFEYFSETQRNKGNFPGRFSGRQFSNSRSEMNVSTLELGDSALYLCASSSGLAGGREQYFGPGTRLTVT.

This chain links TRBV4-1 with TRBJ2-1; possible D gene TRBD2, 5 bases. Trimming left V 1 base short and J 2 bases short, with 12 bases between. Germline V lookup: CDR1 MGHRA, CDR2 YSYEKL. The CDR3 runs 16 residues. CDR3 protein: CASSQGASGAYNEQFF. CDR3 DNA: TGCGCCAGCAGCCAAGGTGCCAGCGGAGCCTACAATGAGCAGTTCTTC.

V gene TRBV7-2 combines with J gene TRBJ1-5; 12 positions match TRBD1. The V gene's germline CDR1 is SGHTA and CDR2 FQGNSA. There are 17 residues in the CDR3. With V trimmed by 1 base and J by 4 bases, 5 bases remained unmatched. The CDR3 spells CASSLVGTGGANQPQHF. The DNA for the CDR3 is TGTGCCAGCAGCTTAGTAGGGACAGGGGGCGCGAATCAGCCCCAGCATTTT.

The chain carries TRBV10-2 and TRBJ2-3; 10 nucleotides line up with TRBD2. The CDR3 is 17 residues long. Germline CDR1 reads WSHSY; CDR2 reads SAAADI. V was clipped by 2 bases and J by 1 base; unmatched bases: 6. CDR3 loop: CASSEQTSGLRTDTQYF. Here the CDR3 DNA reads TGCGCCAGCAGTGAGCAGACTAGCGGGCTGCGCACAGATACGCAGTATTTT.

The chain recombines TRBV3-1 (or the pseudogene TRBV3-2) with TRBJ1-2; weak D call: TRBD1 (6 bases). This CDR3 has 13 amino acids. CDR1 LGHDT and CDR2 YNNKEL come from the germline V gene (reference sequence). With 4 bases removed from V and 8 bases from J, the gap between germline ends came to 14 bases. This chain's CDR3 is CASSRGGPRGYTF. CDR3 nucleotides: TGTGCCAGCAGCCGAGGGGGACCTCGGGGCTACACCTTC.

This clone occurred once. The CDR3 region is CASSYDRGTGGYTF. The CDR3, as DNA: TGTGCCAGCAGTTACGACAGGGGGACGGGTGGCTACACCTTC. This chain connects TRBV6-5 to TRBJ1-2; TRBD1 aligns across 9 bases. Germline CDR1 reads MNHEY; CDR2 reads SVGAGI. The CDR3 runs to 14 residues. Unmatched junction bases numbered 5, after V lost 2 bases and J lost 7 bases.

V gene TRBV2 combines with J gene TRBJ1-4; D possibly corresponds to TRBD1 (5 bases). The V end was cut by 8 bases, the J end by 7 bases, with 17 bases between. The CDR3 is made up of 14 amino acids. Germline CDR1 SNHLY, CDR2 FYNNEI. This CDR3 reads CASRSTEGFEKLFF. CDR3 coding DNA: TGTGCCAGCCGTTCGACGGAGGGGTTTGAAAAACTGTTTTTT.

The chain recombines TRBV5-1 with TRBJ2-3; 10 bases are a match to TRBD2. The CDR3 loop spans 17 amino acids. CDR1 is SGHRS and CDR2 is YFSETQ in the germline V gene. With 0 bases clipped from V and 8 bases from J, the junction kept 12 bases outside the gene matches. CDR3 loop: CASSLEASGGRSSTQYF. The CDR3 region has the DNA TGCGCCAGCAGCTTGGAGGCTAGCGGGGGCAGGTCGAGTACGCAGTATTTT.

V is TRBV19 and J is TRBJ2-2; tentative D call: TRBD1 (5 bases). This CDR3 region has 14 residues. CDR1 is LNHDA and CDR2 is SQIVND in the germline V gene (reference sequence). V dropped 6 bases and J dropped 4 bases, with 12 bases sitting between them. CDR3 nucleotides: TGTGCCAGTAGGGGGCTAGTCGGCACCGGGGAGCTGTTTTTT. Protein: CASRGLVGTGELFF.

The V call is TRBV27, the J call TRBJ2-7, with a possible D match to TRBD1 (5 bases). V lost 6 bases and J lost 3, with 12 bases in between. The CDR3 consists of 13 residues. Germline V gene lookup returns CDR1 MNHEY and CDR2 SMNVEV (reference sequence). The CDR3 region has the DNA TGTGCCAGCAGGCCGTATAGGGGCTACGAGCAGTACTTC. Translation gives CASRPYRGYEQYF.

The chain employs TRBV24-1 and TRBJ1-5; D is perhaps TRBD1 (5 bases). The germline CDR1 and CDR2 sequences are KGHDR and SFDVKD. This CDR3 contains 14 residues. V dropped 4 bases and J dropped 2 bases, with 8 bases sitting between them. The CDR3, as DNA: TGTGCCACCAGTGACCCCAGGGGCAATCAGCCCCAGCATTTT. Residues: CATSDPRGNQPQHF.

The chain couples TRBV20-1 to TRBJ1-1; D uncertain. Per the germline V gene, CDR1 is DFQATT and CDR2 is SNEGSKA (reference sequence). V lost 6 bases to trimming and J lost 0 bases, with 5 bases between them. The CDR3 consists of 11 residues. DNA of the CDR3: TGCAGTGCCCCATTGAACACTGAAGCTTTCTTT. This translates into CSAPLNTEAFF.

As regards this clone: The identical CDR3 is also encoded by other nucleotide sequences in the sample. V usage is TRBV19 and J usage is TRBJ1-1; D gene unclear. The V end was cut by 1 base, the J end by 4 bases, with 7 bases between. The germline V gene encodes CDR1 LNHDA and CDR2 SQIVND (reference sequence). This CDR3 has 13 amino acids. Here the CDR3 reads CASSIGAGTEAFF. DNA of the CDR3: TGTGCCAGTAGTATAGGGGCAGGCACTGAAGCTTTCTTT.

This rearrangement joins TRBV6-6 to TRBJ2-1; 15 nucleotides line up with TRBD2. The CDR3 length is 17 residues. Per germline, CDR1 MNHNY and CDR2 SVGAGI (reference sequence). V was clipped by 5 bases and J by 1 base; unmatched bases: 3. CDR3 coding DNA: TGTGCCAGCAGTCGGACTAGCGGGGGGGCTTCCTACAATGAGCAGTTCTTC. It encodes CASSRTSGGASYNEQFF.

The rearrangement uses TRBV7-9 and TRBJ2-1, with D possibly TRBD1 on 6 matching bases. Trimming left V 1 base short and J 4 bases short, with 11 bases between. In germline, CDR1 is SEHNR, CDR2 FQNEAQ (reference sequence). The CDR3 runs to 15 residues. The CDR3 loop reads CASSLVGGPYNEQFF. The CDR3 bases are TGTGCCAGCAGCTTAGTAGGGGGACCTTACAATGAGCAGTTCTTC.

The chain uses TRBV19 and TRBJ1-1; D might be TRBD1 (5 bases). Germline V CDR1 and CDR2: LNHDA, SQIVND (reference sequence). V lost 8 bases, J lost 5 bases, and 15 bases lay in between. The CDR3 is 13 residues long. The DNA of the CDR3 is TGTGCCAGTGGGGGAGGAGTACGGACTGAAGCTTTCTTT. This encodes CASGGGVRTEAFF.

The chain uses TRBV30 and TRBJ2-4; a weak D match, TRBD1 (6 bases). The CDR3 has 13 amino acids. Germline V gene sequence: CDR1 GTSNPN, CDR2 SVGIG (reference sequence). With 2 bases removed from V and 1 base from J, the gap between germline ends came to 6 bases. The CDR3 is CAWSQGAKNIQYF. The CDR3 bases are TGTGCCTGGAGTCAGGGGGCCAAAAACATTCAGTACTTC.

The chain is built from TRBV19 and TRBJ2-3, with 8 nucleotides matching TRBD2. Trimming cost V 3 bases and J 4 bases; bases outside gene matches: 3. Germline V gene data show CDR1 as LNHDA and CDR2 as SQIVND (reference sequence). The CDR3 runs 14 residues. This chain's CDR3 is CASSMKRGSDTQYF. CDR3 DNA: TGTGCCAGTAGTATGAAGCGGGGGTCAGATACGCAGTATTTT.

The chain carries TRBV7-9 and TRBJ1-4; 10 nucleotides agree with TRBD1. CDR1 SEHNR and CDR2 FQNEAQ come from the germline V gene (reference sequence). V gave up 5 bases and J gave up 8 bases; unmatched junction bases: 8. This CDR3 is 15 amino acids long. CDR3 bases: TGTGCCAGCAGCGTCGACAGGGGGCTGAGGGAAAAACTGTTTTTT. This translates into CASSVDRGLREKLFF.

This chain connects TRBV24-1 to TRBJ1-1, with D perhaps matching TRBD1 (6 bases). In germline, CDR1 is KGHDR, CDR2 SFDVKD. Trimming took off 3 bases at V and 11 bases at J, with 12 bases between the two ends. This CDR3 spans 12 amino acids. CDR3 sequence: CATSDETGRAFF. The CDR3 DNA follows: TGTGCCACCAGTGATGAGACAGGAAGGGCTTTCTTT.

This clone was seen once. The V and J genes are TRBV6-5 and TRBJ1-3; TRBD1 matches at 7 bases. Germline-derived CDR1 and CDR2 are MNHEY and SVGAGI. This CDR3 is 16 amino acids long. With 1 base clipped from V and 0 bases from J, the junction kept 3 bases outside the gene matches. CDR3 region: CASSYYRGLSGNTIYF. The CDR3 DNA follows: TGTGCCAGCAGTTACTACAGGGGTCTCTCTGGAAACACCATATATTTT.

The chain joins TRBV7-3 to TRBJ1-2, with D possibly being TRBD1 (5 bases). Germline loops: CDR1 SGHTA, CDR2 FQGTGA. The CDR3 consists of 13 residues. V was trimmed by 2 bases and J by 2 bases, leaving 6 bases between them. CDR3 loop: CASSLAGNYGYTF. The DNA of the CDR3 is TGTGCCAGCAGCTTAGCAGGGAACTATGGCTACACCTTC.

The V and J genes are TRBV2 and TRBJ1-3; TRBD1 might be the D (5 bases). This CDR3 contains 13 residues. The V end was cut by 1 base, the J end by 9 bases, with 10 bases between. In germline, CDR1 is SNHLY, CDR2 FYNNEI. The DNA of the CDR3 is TGTGCCAGCAGTGAAGAGGGGCTGGGCACCATATATTTT. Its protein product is CASSEEGLGTIYF.

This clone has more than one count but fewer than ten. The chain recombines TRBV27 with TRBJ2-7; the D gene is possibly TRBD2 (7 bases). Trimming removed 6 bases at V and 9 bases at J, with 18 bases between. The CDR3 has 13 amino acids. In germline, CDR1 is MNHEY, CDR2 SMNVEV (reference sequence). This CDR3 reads CASRGEWGGGQYF. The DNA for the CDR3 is TGTGCCAGCAGGGGAGAGTGGGGAGGGGGGCAGTACTTC.